The rows below give T cell receptor beta chains drawn from one sample of a study of T cells in Graves' hyperthyroidism and ophthalmopathy. TCRdb redid the calling of the multiplex PCR reads with MiXCR, one entry per CDR3 protein. The sample records more than 500,000 distinct CDR3 sequences, about 46% being singletons. The sample comprised peripheral blood or thyroid tissue (not recorded which). All receptors come from an adult woman with Graves' disease, either hyperthyroidism or ophthalmopathy (not recorded which). The CDR3 runs from the conserved cysteine through the conserved F or W. D genes are given only for firm matches. The listing skips clone size in some rows; elsewhere it reads once, few, many or a size class.

>.|TRBJ1-5|TRBV5-6|few
TGTGCCAGCAGCTCCTTAGACAGCAATCAGCCCCAGCATTTT
CASSSLDSNQPQHF
>.|TRBJ2-3|TRBV29-1|many
TGCAGCGTTGAGATGGGGTGGCCAGATACGCAGTATTTT
CSVEMGWPDTQYF
>TRBD1|TRBJ2-7|TRBV7-9|.
TGTGCCAGCAGCTCGGACAGGGCTGAGCAGTACTTC
CASSSDRAEQYF
>.|TRBJ1-5|TRBV19|.
TGTGCCAGTAGTATGCCCGGGCGCACCGGGATCCGCAATCAGCCCCAGCATTTT
CASSMPGRTGIRNQPQHF
>TRBD1|TRBJ1-2|TRBV5-1|.
TGCGCCAGCAGCGGAGACAGGGGGCGCGTCTATGGCTACACCTTC
CASSGDRGRVYGYTF
>.|TRBJ1-6|TRBV6-5|.
TGTGCCAGCAGTTACTGGAATTCACCCCTCCACTTT
CASSYWNSPLHF
>TRBD1|TRBJ1-2|TRBV4-2|.
TGTGCCACCAGGGCCCGACAAGGGACAGCTAACTATGGCTACACCTTC
CATRARQGTANYGYTF
>TRBD1|TRBJ1-5|TRBV20-1|.
TGCAGTGCTTCCTCCACGGGACAGGGCTACAATCAGCCCCAGCATTTT
CSASSTGQGYNQPQHF
>.|TRBJ2-6|TRBV7-8|many
TGTGCCAGCAGCTTAATCGGGGGACAGTCTGGGGCCAACGTCCTGACTTTC
CASSLIGGQSGANVLTF
>.|TRBJ1-2|TRBV7-9|.
TGTGCCAGCAGCTTAGTCTGGGGGAATAACTATGGCTACACCTTC
CASSLVWGNNYGYTF
>.|TRBJ1-5|TRBV5-1|once
TGCGCCAGCAGCTTGCAAATCCTCAATCGGGGCGGTTATAGCAATCAGCCCCAGCATTTT
CASSLQILNRGGYSNQPQHF
>.|TRBJ1-1|TRBV7-2|.
TGCGCCAGCAGCCAAGATGTCGGGTCGGCCGGGGGGGAAGCTTTCTTT
CASSQDVGSAGGEAFF
>.|TRBJ1-6|TRBV10-2|.
TGCGCCAGCAGTGAGGCCGGGGGAAGAATTTCACCCCTCCACTTT
CASSEAGGRISPLHF
>.|TRBJ2-2|TRBV27|few
TGTGCCAGCAGTTTCCCCTACGGGGAGCTGTTTTTT
CASSFPYGELFF
>TRBD2|TRBJ2-7|TRBV15|.
TGTGCCACCAGCAGGCTAGCGGGAGGGTCCTACGAGCAGTACTTC
CATSRLAGGSYEQYF
>TRBD1|TRBJ2-2|TRBV19|.
TGTGCCAGTAGTACTTCGACAGGGACAGGGGCCGGGGAGCTGTTTTTT
CASSTSTGTGAGELFF
>.|TRBJ2-5|TRBV15|.
TGTGCCACCAGCAGAGATTCAGAGGGTCCGGGAGAGACCCAGTACTTC
CATSRDSEGPGETQYF
>.|TRBJ1-1|TRBV29-1|once
TGCAGCGGAAAGCTCATGAACACTGAAGCTTTCTTT
CSGKLMNTEAFF
>TRBD1|TRBJ1-6|TRBV19|.
TGTGCCAGTAGCGGACAGGGGGACAATTCACCCCTCCACTTT
CASSGQGDNSPLHF
>.|TRBJ1-1|TRBV11-1|.
TGTGCCAGCACACAATTTGACAAAGGGAACACTGAAGCTTTCTTT
CASTQFDKGNTEAFF
>.|TRBJ1-2|TRBV9|many
TGTGCCAGCAGCGTCACGTACGGCAGCTATGGCTACACCTTC
CASSVTYGSYGYTF
>.|TRBJ1-2|TRBV7-2|few
TGTGCCAGCAGCTTGGCGCGTGGGACCGACTATGGCTACACCTTC
CASSLARGTDYGYTF
>TRBD1|TRBJ2-7|TRBV19|few
TGTGCCAGTAGTTGGGCCAACAGGGGAGCATCCTACGAGCAGTACTTC
CASSWANRGASYEQYF
>TRBD1|TRBJ2-3|TRBV20-1|.
TGCAGTCTTGACAGGGGGCGCTTAGGTACAGATACGCAGTATTTT
CSLDRGRLGTDTQYF
>.|TRBJ1-6|TRBV11-2|many
TGTGCCAGCAGCTTAGTGGCAGGGATTGCTTCACCCCTCCACTTT
CASSLVAGIASPLHF
>.|TRBJ2-2|TRBV15|many
TGTGCCACCAAAGTAGAGATGAACACCGGGGAGCTGTTTTTT
CATKVEMNTGELFF
>.|TRBJ1-2|TRBV7-6|.
TGTGCCAGCAGCCATTTGGACAGTGGCTACACCTTC
CASSHLDSGYTF
>.|TRBJ1-6|TRBV25-1|few
TGTGCCAGCAGTGAACCTGCCTATAATTCACCCCTCCACTTT
CASSEPAYNSPLHF
>TRBD1|TRBJ1-2|TRBV10-3|few
TGTGCCATCAGTGAGGGGACAGTGGGAGCTAACTATGGCTACACCTTC
CAISEGTVGANYGYTF
>.|TRBJ1-2|TRBV15|.
TGTGCCACCAGCAGCGGACAGTCTGGCTACGCCTTC
CATSSGQSGYAF
>TRBD1|TRBJ1-1|TRBV29-1|.
TGCAGCGTTGGTACCTCCAGGGGGCTAAGGACTGAAGCTTTCTTT
CSVGTSRGLRTEAFF
>.|TRBJ2-6|TRBV7-9|.
TGTGCCAGCAGCTCTCAGATCTCCGGGGCCAACGTCCTGACTTTC
CASSSQISGANVLTF
>.|TRBJ1-2|TRBV2|.
TGTGCCAGCAGTTCGGACAGCACCTATGGCTACACCTTC
CASSSDSTYGYTF
>.|TRBJ2-5|TRBV10-3|.
TGTGCCATCAGCGGGTCGTCTAGCATAGAGACCCAGTACTTC
CAISGSSSIETQYF
>.|TRBJ2-5|TRBV10-3|.
TGTGCCATCAGTGAGAGTCCAGGGATCGAGACCCAGTACTTC
CAISESPGIETQYF
>TRBD2|TRBJ2-7|TRBV10-3|.
TGTGCCACCGGGGGGGAGGGCCGGTACGAGCAGTACTTC
CATGGEGRYEQYF
>.|TRBJ2-6|TRBV6-2/TRBV6-3|.
TGTGCCAGCAGTGAGGCCAACGTCCTGACTTTC
CASSEANVLTF
>.|TRBJ1-3|TRBV20-1|many
TGCAGTGCTAGACCCGCGGGTAGTGACACCATATATTTT
CSARPAGSDTIYF
>.|TRBJ1-2|TRBV11-2|many
TGTGCCAGCAGAGACCCTAAGGGTAGGGGGGTTGGCTACACCTTC
CASRDPKGRGVGYTF
>.|TRBJ2-7|TRBV7-9|many
TGTGCCAGCTCGCCCGGGGGCTTATACGAGCAGTACTTC
CASSPGGLYEQYF
>.|TRBJ2-7|TRBV7-9|.
TGTGCCAGCAGTAGTACCCTCGGGCCTCCTACCTACGAGCAGTACTTC
CASSSTLGPPTYEQYF
>.|TRBJ2-5|TRBV6-5|many
TGTGCCAGCAGTTACTCCGCCCTCCAAGAGACCCAGTACTTC
CASSYSALQETQYF
>TRBD1|TRBJ1-1|TRBV29-1|few
TGCAGCGACGGACAGGGCGTAGACACTGAAGCTTTCTTT
CSDGQGVDTEAFF
>.|TRBJ1-2|TRBV5-1|few
TGTGCCAGCAGCCATGGGCGCAGTGGCTACACCTTC
CASSHGRSGYTF
>.|TRBJ1-2|TRBV29-1|few
TGCAGCGTCTCTCGTGGGGGCTATGGCTACACCTTC
CSVSRGGYGYTF
>.|TRBJ2-7|TRBV7-2|few
TGTGCCAGCAGCTTATCGAGGCCGAAGGGCGAGCAGTACTTC
CASSLSRPKGEQYF
>.|TRBJ1-6|TRBV2|few
TGTGCCAGCAGTGAAGCATACGGGACACCCCTCCACTTT
CASSEAYGTPLHF